This T cell receptor beta chain was recovered during a study of blood T cell repertoires in COVID-19. Across the whole study: COVID-19 samples collected from the United States, Italy and Spain covered acute and convalescent phases. From T cells, B-cell-depleted T cells, or PBMCs came the material, which was cDNA or gDNA.

The CDR3 extends over 13 amino acids. Germline trimming cut 4 bases from V and 4 bases from J; bases unmatched to any gene: 6. Germline V gives CDR1 GTSNPN, CDR2 SVGIG (reference sequence). Profiled with immunoSEQ multiplex PCR; TCRdb holds only in-frame clones, not every one. The sample consists of around 190,000 clones, approximately 80% of them appearing once. This sequence originates from a woman in her 50s with acute or convalescent COVID-19. The chain couples TRBV30 to TRBJ1-2; 7 nucleotides align to TRBD1. The sequenced material came from peripheral blood. CDR3 nucleotides: TGTGCCTGGAACGTGGGACAGATCTATGGCTACACCTTC. It yields the protein CAWNVGQIYGYTF.